These 16 T cell receptor beta chains originate from one sample sequenced in a study of early T cells in non-severe SARS-CoV-2 infection. One entry per CDR3 protein results from TCRdb running MiXCR on the 5' RACE reads. Found here are tens of thousands of distinct CDR3 sequences, roughly a tenth of them singletons; the top ten hold under 9%. The material sequenced was whole blood. The receptors stem from an adult who was a healthcare worker with PCR-confirmed SARS-CoV-2 infection or an uninfected control (not recorded which).

Comment on this clonotype: Given a much more abundant clone one base away, this may be a read error. The V call is TRBV20-1, the J call TRBJ2-2, with 8 bases that match TRBD1. This CDR3 comprises 16 residues. Germline CDR1 is DFQATT and CDR2 is SNEGSKA (reference sequence). J was trimmed by 8 bases and V by 2 bases; bases with no gene match: 13. In nucleotides, the CDR3 is TGCAGTGCTAGATCCCCCAGGACAGGGCCCACTGGGGAGCTGTTTTTT. Translating it yields CSARSPRTGPTGELFF.

This clonotype was seen at least ten times. The chain joins TRBV29-1 to TRBJ1-2, with 7 nucleotides matching TRBD1. With V trimmed by 5 bases and J by 7 bases, 10 bases remained unmatched. Looked up from germline, CDR1 is SQVTM and CDR2 is ANQGSEA. The length of the CDR3 is 13 residues. In nucleotides, the CDR3 is TGCAGCGTTATAGGAGACAGGGCAGGTGGCTACACCTTC. Translated, it gives CSVIGDRAGGYTF.

This clonotype was observed a few times. V and J are TRBV7-6 and TRBJ2-7; 7 nucleotides match TRBD1. The V segment lost 0 bases and the J segment 5 bases; nucleotides outside the gene matches: 7. This CDR3 spans 15 amino acids. CDR1 is SGHVS, CDR2 FNYEAQ, per germline. The CDR3 bases are TGTGCCAGCAGCTTAGCAGGGCAGGGGGTCAACGAGCAGTACTTC. Protein sequence: CASSLAGQGVNEQYF. The full variable domain, its missing parts supplied by reference TRBV7-6 and TRBJ2-7, is GAGVSQSPRYKVTKRGQDVALRCDPISGHVSLYWYRQALGQGPEFLTYFNYEAQQDKSGLPNDRFSAERPEGSISTLTIQRTEQRDSAMYRCASSLAGQGVNEQYFGPGTRLTVT.

The sample holds many counts of this clonotype. This chain uses TRBV7-2 with TRBJ2-1; no reliable D call. Germline V gene lookup returns CDR1 SGHTA and CDR2 FQGNSA. Trimming removed 1 base at V and 7 bases at J, with 5 bases between. This CDR3 region has 12 residues. In DNA form, the CDR3 reads TGTGCCAGCAGCTTAGTGTGGAATGAGCAGTTCTTC. Its protein product is CASSLVWNEQFF.

This clonotype was seen a few times. The chain joins TRBV6-1 to TRBJ2-3; D ambiguous. The CDR3 covers 18 residues. Germline CDR1 is MNHNS and CDR2 is SASEGT. V lost 4 bases and J 1 base, leaving 21 bases between the germline ends. The CDR3 region has the DNA TGTGCCAGCAGTGTCTGGGTCCTACGGGTTGATGGCACAGATACGCAGTATTTT. Translating gives CASSVWVLRVDGTDTQYF.

There are a few counts of this clonotype. The rearrangement joins TRBV2 to TRBJ2-3; the match to TRBD2 covers 10 bases. V was pared by 7 bases and J by 3 bases, with 10 bases of the junction left unmatched. CDR1 is SNHLY, CDR2 FYNNEI, per germline. CDR3 length: 16 amino acids. DNA for the CDR3: TGTGCCAGCATGTGGGCTAGCGGGAGTAGGACAGATACGCAGTATTTT. Translating gives CASMWASGSRTDTQYF.

There are a few counts of this clonotype. V is TRBV29-1 and J is TRBJ2-1; D gene unclear. V was cut by 6 bases and J by 9 bases, with 9 bases left in between. The CDR3 covers 10 residues. Germline CDR1 SQVTM, CDR2 ANQGSEA. This CDR3 is CSVGWGEQFF. In DNA form, the CDR3 reads TGCAGCGTCGGGTGGGGTGAGCAGTTCTTC.

V and J are TRBV13 and TRBJ2-3, with a tentative D call TRBD2 (6 bases). Trimming shortened V by 4 bases and J by 1 base, and 18 bases separated the two germline ends. CDR1 and CDR2 from the germline V gene are PRHDT and FYEKMQ (reference sequence). The CDR3 is 17 residues long. The CDR3 DNA sequence: TGTGCCAGCAGCTCAGCGACTAGTAAAATGGGCACAGATACGCAGTATTTT. Translation gives CASSSATSKMGTDTQYF.

This clonotype was seen at least ten times. The rearrangement uses TRBV27 and TRBJ1-1, with 7 bases aligning to TRBD1. The J segment lost 5 bases and the V segment lost 3 bases, leaving 3 bases of the junction unmatched. The germline gives CDR1 MNHEY, CDR2 SMNVEV (reference sequence). The CDR3 runs to 13 residues. CDR3 bases: TGTGCCAGCAGTTTTTCAGGGGGAACTGAAGCTTTCTTT. Amino acid sequence: CASSFSGGTEAFF.

This clonotype was recorded many times. J is TRBJ2-3 and V is TRBV29-1; 15 nucleotides agree with TRBD2. The V segment lost 4 bases and the J segment 6 bases; nucleotides outside the gene matches: 2. This CDR3 is 14 amino acids long. Germline V lookup: CDR1 SQVTM, CDR2 ANQGSEA. This chain's CDR3 is CSVGGTSGRDTQYF. The CDR3 DNA follows: TGCAGCGTTGGGGGGACTAGCGGGAGGGATACGCAGTATTTT.

At least ten counts were recorded for this clonotype. The J gene is TRBJ1-4, the V gene TRBV25-1, with D perhaps TRBD1 (6 bases). CDR3 length: 14 amino acids. Germline V gene data show CDR1 as MGHDK and CDR2 as SYGVNS. V gave up 4 bases and J gave up 7 bases, with 13 bases separating them. The CDR3 loop is CASSADRFPEKLFF. As DNA, the CDR3 is TGTGCCAGCAGTGCAGACAGGTTTCCTGAAAAACTGTTTTTT.

This clonotype was counted at least ten times. The CDR3 region is CASSRQTLETQYF. As DNA, the CDR3 is TGTGCCAGCTCGCGACAGACTCTAGAGACCCAGTACTTC. This chain connects TRBV7-9 to TRBJ2-5; tentatively, D is TRBD1 (5 bases). The V and J ends lost 8 bases and 4 bases respectively, with 14 bases between them. This CDR3 region has 13 residues. The germline CDR1 and CDR2 sequences are SEHNR and FQNEAQ (reference sequence).

This clonotype was counted many times. J is TRBJ1-1 and V is TRBV6-5; D ambiguous. There are 13 residues in the CDR3. Trimming removed 2 bases at V and 1 base at J, with 5 bases between. Germline CDR1 is MNHEY and CDR2 is SVGAGI. The CDR3 spells CASSYNRNTEAFF. The CDR3 region has the DNA TGTGCCAGCAGTTACAACAGGAACACTGAAGCTTTCTTT.

The table lists this clonotype with many counts. The chain links TRBV10-3 to TRBJ2-7; 8 bases align to TRBD1. The CDR3 is 15 residues long. Germline V CDR1 and CDR2: ENHRY, SYGVKD. Trimming at V came to 4 bases and at J to 3 bases, leaving 8 bases not matched to a gene. The chain's CDR3 is CAISALGQVNYEQYF. The CDR3 nucleotides are TGTGCCATCAGTGCATTGGGACAGGTGAACTACGAGCAGTACTTC.

This clonotype came up many times. The chain combines TRBV6-5 with TRBJ2-2; 13 positions match TRBD2. Germline lookup yields CDR1 MNHEY and CDR2 SVGAGI. This CDR3 spans 17 amino acids. The ends lost 2 bases at V and 5 bases at J; junction bases unmatched: 5. The CDR3 region is CASSYPTSGRTTGELFF. The CDR3 DNA is TGTGCCAGCAGTTACCCGACTAGCGGGAGGACGACCGGGGAGCTGTTTTTT.

This clonotype was counted only a few times. V gene TRBV2 combines with J gene TRBJ2-1; 8 positions match TRBD1. Germline loops: CDR1 SNHLY, CDR2 FYNNEI. J lost 5 bases, V lost 6 bases, and 9 bases had no gene match. The CDR3 has 15 residues. CDR3 coding DNA: TGTGCCAGCAGGGGAATCGACAGGGGCCACAATGAGCAGTTCTTC. This gives the protein CASRGIDRGHNEQFF.